This T cell receptor (beta chain) was retrieved from a study of shared clonotypes between healthy human individuals. Findings and limits, study-wide: Several donors had about 5% of their naive CD4 clonotypes in common. The sampled material consisted only of blood, and tissue repertoires are likely to differ.

Some clones are missing from TCRdb's copy, which holds only in-frame ones; the method was immunoSEQ multiplex PCR. Of 600,000 to 750,000 clones listed, 90% were seen once; the top ten hold 30% to 40%. This clone has more than one count but fewer than ten. Its cognate antigen is unknown. The CD8 memory fraction combined CD45RO+ cells with TemRA cells (CCR7-negative CD45RA+). Germline assignment: CDR1 MNHEY and CDR2 SVGAGI. The CDR3 covers 13 residues. Trimming removed 5 bases from V and 6 bases from J; junction bases left unmatched: 6. The chain links TRBV6-5 to TRBJ1-2; 7 bases agree with TRBD1. The TCR originated in a man aged 18 to 35 in good health. Some clones in this sample may be carry-over from other donors' samples. Sequenced: memory CD8+ T cells from PBMCs. The subset denotes: CD45RO+ cells pooled with CCR7-negative TemRA cells. The CDR3 DNA reads TGTGCCAGCAGTACACCGACAGGGAATGGCTACACCTTC. This encodes CASSTPTGNGYTF.